This T cell receptor (beta chain) came from a study of shared clonotypes between healthy human individuals (dated by TCRdb to the early 2020s). As for the study more broadly: The cohort comprised two women and a few men aged 18 to 49 years. Blood TCR repertoires of a handful of healthy adults were deeply sequenced to estimate repertoire size and the extent of clonotype sharing between individuals. To increase sequencing depth and limit assay-specific biases, TCR repertoire library preparation and sequencing were carried out by different laboratories using diverse techniques. Between about 0.8 and 9 billion PBMCs per donor were obtained by leukapheresis.

The donors were healthy, HIV-negative adults with no recently reported acute infections or vaccinations. Every donor was a Caucasian adult residing in Nashville, Tennessee, USA. For unsorted samples, tens of millions of PBMCs were counted, and genomic DNA was extracted using the QIAamp DNA Blood Mini kit. Blood was collected by leukapheresis, and PBMCs were isolated by Ficoll-Histopaque density gradient centrifugation and then cryopreserved in liquid nitrogen vapor phase. For this clone: No antigen is known for it. No much larger clonotype is one base removed from it; base qualities were not supplied.

Results and caveats for the whole study, not just this receptor: Sampling was limited to blood, and TCR repertoires in tissue likely differ from TCR repertoires in blood. Based on pairwise subsampling, the degree of clonotype sharing among donors was expected to be affected by sequencing depth. The genetic and exposure-history diversity represented was limited by the small number of donors.

Using the deep immunoSEQ assay, multiplex PCR amplified TCR CDR3 regions from genomic DNA. Extracted genomic DNA from each cell subset was spread evenly across all wells of several immunoSEQ 96-well plates, with each plate serving as a replicate. Each replicate PCR for unsorted PBMC received about 0.3 ug genomic DNA, equal to 30,000 or so T cell genomes. Unsorted PBMC genomic DNA was sequenced across ten immunoSEQ deep assay plates. The purified libraries were quantified using a Qubit 3.0 fluorometer, sized with a Bioanalyzer 2100, and then quantified again using the KAPA Library Quantification kit. Every immunoSEQ 96-well plate was sequenced on a dedicated single-read 150-cycle Illumina NextSeq 550 flow cell. The original pipeline was this. Because only junctional sequences without quality scores were contained in the immunoSEQ output, filtering matching that applied to full-length reads could not be performed. Sequences were annotated with PyIR, a Python wrapper for IgBLAST v1.9, using IMGT germline references to assign V/J genes and CDR3. Reads were filtered out if the reads had weak V/J assignments (E-value above 1e-6), no CDR3, stop codons, out-of-frame junctions, or ambiguous translated residues. A V3J clonotype was defined by an identical inferred V gene, J gene, and CDR3 amino acid sequence. The percentage overlap between two repertoires was calculated by dividing the number of shared unique clonotypes by the size of the smaller repertoire. Repertoire richness was assessed with RTK rarefaction, the Chao1 estimator, and Recon v2.1 estimates of unobserved clonotypes. TCRdb stores this immuneACCESS table with in-frame sequences only. Part of the clones is absent; in the studies checked, under half of the shortfall reflects unresolved V genes, and no reason is known for the rest. V, J and clone size were drawn from that table, and D and trimming were deduced from the DNA. The sample table contains about half a million clones; only one count was recorded for 81% of them. The ten largest clones take up approximately 11% of the sample.

The CDR3 holds 16 amino acids from the cysteine to the phenylalanine. Only the CDR3 portion is preserved as DNA: 48 bases, with reading frame beginning at the first base. V loses 2 bases of germline sequence and J loses 0 bases, and the interval between the two ends is 11 bases. CDR1 and CDR2 (MNHNY, SVGAGI) derive from the germline V gene (reference sequence). The sequence is built from TRBV6-6 and TRBJ1-5; there is no confident call for the D gene. The sample taken for sequencing was PBMCs. The receptor's source is a woman in her forties in good health. Some clones in this sample may be carry-over from other donors' samples. The sequenced DNA: TGTGCCAGCAGTTACAGGTCAGGATATAGCAATCAGCCCCAGCATTTT. Translated, this is CASSYRSGYSNQPQHF.